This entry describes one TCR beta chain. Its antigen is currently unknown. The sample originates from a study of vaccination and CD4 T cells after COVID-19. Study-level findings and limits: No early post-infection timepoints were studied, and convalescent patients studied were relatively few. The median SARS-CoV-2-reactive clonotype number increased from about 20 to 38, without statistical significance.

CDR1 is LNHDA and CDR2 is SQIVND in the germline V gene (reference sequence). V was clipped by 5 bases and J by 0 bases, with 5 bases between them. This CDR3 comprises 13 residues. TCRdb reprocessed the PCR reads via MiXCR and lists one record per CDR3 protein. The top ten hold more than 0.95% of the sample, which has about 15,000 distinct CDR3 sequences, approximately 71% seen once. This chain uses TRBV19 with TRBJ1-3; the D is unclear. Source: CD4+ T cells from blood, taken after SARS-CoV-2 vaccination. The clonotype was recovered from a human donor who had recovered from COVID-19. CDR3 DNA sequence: TGTGCCAGTAGTCGGGCCTCTGGAAACACCATATATTTT. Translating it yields CASSRASGNTIYF.